This T cell receptor (beta chain) was found in a study of OX40 agonist ivuxolimab in advanced cancers. For the study at large: There were three patients with partial responses, one having hepatocellular carcinoma and two cutaneous melanoma. Findings and limits, study-wide: The study observed clonal expansion of CD4+ and CD8+ blood T cells by week 6 at 0.1 to 3.0 mg/kg. Among patients with partial responses at 0.1-3.0 mg/kg, clonal expansion was among the lowest.

Repertoires were generated with immunoSEQ multiplex PCR, while TCRdb's copy carries only in-frame clones and drops some. The data show 35,000 to 45,000 clones, approximately 80% seen once. The CDR3 totals 13 residues. The V gene's germline CDR1 is MNHEY and CDR2 SVGAGI. V was trimmed by 6 bases and J by 3 bases, leaving 11 bases between them. Note on this clone: The antigen is not known.

This clonotype was sampled from an adult with an advanced solid tumor such as melanoma, head and neck, liver or kidney cancer. V and J are TRBV6-5 and TRBJ1-1; no clear D. The specimen comprised CD4+ or CD8+ T cells sorted from blood, sampled in a trial of the OX40 agonist ivuxolimab. In DNA, the CDR3 is TGTGCCAGCAGCTCTGTATTGGACACTGAAGCTTTCTTT. Amino acid sequence: CASSSVLDTEAFF.